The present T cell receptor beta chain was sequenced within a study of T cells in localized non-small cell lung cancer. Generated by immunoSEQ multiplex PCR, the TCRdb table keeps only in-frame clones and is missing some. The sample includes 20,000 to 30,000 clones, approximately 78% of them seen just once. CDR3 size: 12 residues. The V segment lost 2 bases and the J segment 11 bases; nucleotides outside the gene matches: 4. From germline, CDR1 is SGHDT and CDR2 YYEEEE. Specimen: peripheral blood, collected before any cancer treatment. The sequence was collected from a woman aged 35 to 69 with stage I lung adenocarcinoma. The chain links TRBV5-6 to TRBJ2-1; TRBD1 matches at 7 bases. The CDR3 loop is CASSLEDRKQFF. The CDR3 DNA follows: TGTGCCAGCAGCTTAGAGGACAGGAAGCAGTTCTTC.